This T cell receptor (beta chain) was captured in a study of T cell responses to AZD1222 COVID-19 vaccine. Study summary: Pooling covered second doses at about 4 or about 12 weeks.

Germline V gene sequence: CDR1 SGHDT, CDR2 YYEEEE. The CDR3 consists of 16 residues. Losses at the gene ends were 3 bases for V and 2 bases for J; bases not matched to a gene: 9. This clone was detected a few times. Its target is not known. Assay used: immunoSEQ multiplex PCR; TCRdb lists only in-frame clones, some missing. Counted here are more than 100,000 clones, around 84% occurring once; the ten biggest clones make up more than 6.5%. General observations from the study: With dominance at 160-218 and 743-854, vaccine-associated CD4 TCRs spanned spike. Only a handful of AZD1222 recipients, several in all, had baseline seropositivity. Nearly half of spike-specific TCRs reportedly target unmutated variant regions.

The chain joins TRBV5-6 to TRBJ2-7; TRBD1 agrees at 9 bases. This receptor was identified in an adult in good health. The sample here was peripheral blood, taken on day 0 of AZD1222 vaccination. The CDR3 DNA reads as TGTGCCAGCAGCTCACCTGGGACAGGGAATGCCTACGAGCAGTACTTC. Residues: CASSSPGTGNAYEQYF.